These 28 T cell receptor beta chains were sequenced from one sample in a study of cytomegalovirus exposure and HLA in healthy donors. The PCR was carried out with 60 Vbeta primers and 13 Jbeta primers. Assay: immunoSEQ multiplex PCR; the TCRdb copy retains only in-frame clones and omits some. Of over 120,000 clones in the sample, 77% were seen once. Sequencing used PBMCs. The receptors shown here come from a male donor in good health and CMV-seronegative.

The chain is built from TRBV5-4 and TRBJ1-1; no clear D gene. Germline assignment: CDR1 SGHNT and CDR2 YYREEE (reference sequence). The V and J ends lost 0 bases and 2 bases respectively, with 11 bases between them. The CDR3 runs 15 residues. CDR3 residues: CASSLEGGINTEAFF. The DNA of the CDR3 is TGTGCCAGCAGCTTGGAGGGCGGGATAAACACTGAAGCTTTCTTT.

The chain is built from TRBV7-6 and TRBJ2-6, with D possibly matching TRBD2 (5 bases). V was pared by 1 base and J by 2 bases, with 12 bases between. Germline loops: CDR1 SGHVS, CDR2 FNYEAQ. CDR3 length equals 17 residues. The chain's CDR3 is CASSLGGIPPGANVLTF. CDR3 nucleotide sequence: TGTGCCAGCAGCTTAGGAGGGATCCCCCCTGGGGCCAACGTCCTGACTTTC.

On this clone itself: A junction end diverges from the germline sequence, so it may reflect a read error. The chain joins TRBV7-9 to TRBJ2-7, with 9 bases matching TRBD2. The CDR3 spans 18 residues. Germline CDR1 reads SEHNR; CDR2 reads FQNEAQ (reference sequence). CDR3 bases: TGTTCCAGCAGCTTGCCGTTCGAGGGACTAGCTGTTGGGGGAGAGCAGTACTTC. Translating it yields CSSSLPFEGLAVGGEQYF.

V gene TRBV10-3 combines with J gene TRBJ2-5, with TRBD2 matching over 15 bases. This CDR3 is built from 15 residues. V trimming: 8 bases; J trimming: 2 bases; junction bases outside the gene matches: 3. Per germline, CDR1 ENHRY and CDR2 SYGVKD. This CDR3 is CAIGGLAGGQETQYF. CDR3 coding DNA: TGTGCCATCGGCGGACTAGCGGGAGGGCAAGAGACCCAGTACTTC.

This rearrangement joins TRBV9 to TRBJ2-3, with 13 nucleotides matching TRBD2. The CDR3 contains 16 residues. Trimming at V came to 3 bases and at J to 4 bases, leaving 5 bases not matched to a gene. Germline CDR1 is SGDLS and CDR2 is YYNGEE. The CDR3 reads CASSARTSGRADTQYF. The CDR3 DNA reads as TGTGCCAGCAGCGCCCGGACTAGCGGGAGAGCAGATACGCAGTATTTT.

This chain links TRBV7-3 with TRBJ1-2; the D gene is possibly TRBD1 (5 bases). CDR3 length: 15 residues. Looked up from germline, CDR1 is SGHTA and CDR2 is FQGTGA. Trimming removed 5 bases from V and 4 bases from J, with 17 bases in between. CDR3 protein: CASSPVGRVGYGYTF. For the CDR3, the DNA is TGTGCCAGCAGCCCAGTAGGCAGGGTCGGCTATGGCTACACCTTC.

CDR3: CASSLGPGVGNQPQHF. The CDR3 nucleotides read TGTGCCAGCAGCTTGGGTCCAGGGGTGGGCAATCAGCCCCAGCATTTT. The chain is built from TRBV5-6 and TRBJ1-5; a weak D match, TRBD1 (6 bases). Germline CDR1 SGHDT, CDR2 YYEEEE. The CDR3 has 16 residues. V was trimmed by 0 bases and J by 2 bases, leaving 12 bases between them.

This chain connects TRBV7-3 to TRBJ2-1; D possibly corresponds to TRBD1 (7 bases). The CDR3 spans 15 residues. Germline V gene lookup returns CDR1 SGHTA and CDR2 FQGTGA. Trimming removed 2 bases from V and 2 bases from J, with 10 bases in between. CDR3 region: CASSLFRGAYNEQFF. In DNA, the CDR3 is TGTGCCAGCAGCTTATTCAGGGGGGCCTACAATGAGCAGTTCTTC.

This chain links TRBV5-1 with TRBJ2-7; 16 bases map to TRBD2. CDR3 length: 17 amino acids. Unmatched junction bases numbered 6, after V lost 1 base and J lost 5 bases. Germline loops: CDR1 SGHRS, CDR2 YFSETQ. The CDR3 nucleotides read TGCGCCAGCAGCTTGCCGGGACTAGCGGGGGGGTTCCACGAGCAGTACTTC. This gives the protein CASSLPGLAGGFHEQYF.

The gene calls are TRBV6-4 and TRBJ2-3, with 11 bases aligning to TRBD1. There are 17 residues in the CDR3. The junction had 8 bases not matched to a gene; V was cut back by 4 bases and J by 2 bases. Per the germline V gene, CDR1 is MRHNA and CDR2 is SNTAGT. CDR3 DNA sequence: TGTGCCAGCAGTGGGACAGGGGGCTATTCGGCCACAGATACGCAGTATTTT. Protein product: CASSGTGGYSATDTQYF.

The chain joins TRBV9 to TRBJ2-5, with 9 positions matching TRBD1. The J call may be incorrect, as the DNA end agrees better with TRBJ2-7. The CDR3 covers 15 residues. Germline-derived CDR1 and CDR2 are SGDLS and YYNGEE. The DNA for the CDR3 is TGTGCCAGCAGCTTGGGACAGGGTGGAGGATACGAGCAGTACTTC. Its protein is CASSLGQGGGYEQYF.

This chain joins TRBV6-6 and TRBJ1-4; 12 nucleotides line up with TRBD1. The V and J ends lost 10 bases and 8 bases, in that order; junction bases with no gene match: 5. This CDR3 comprises 13 residues. Looked up from germline, CDR1 is MNHNY and CDR2 is SVGAGI (reference sequence). CDR3 nucleotide sequence: TGTGCCACCGGGGACAGGGGGCGCGAAAAACTGTTTTTT. As protein: CATGDRGREKLFF.

In its sample, this clone was seen once. The CDR3 DNA is TGTGCCAGCAGGGAGACAGGGCAGCACAATGAGCAGTTCTTC. This sequence encodes CASRETGQHNEQFF. The V and J genes are TRBV25-1 and TRBJ2-1, with 7 bases matching TRBD1. The CDR3 extends over 14 amino acids. V lost 6 bases, J lost 5 bases, and 7 bases stayed unmatched. Germline V gene lookup returns CDR1 MGHDK and CDR2 SYGVNS.

The chain joins TRBV7-3 to TRBJ2-2; 7 bases agree with TRBD1. In germline, CDR1 is SGHTA, CDR2 FQGTGA. The CDR3 runs to 18 residues. The V segment lost 5 bases and the J segment 0 bases; nucleotides outside the gene matches: 12. The CDR3, as DNA: TGTGCCAGCAGCGCTAACAGGGGATTTGCGACGAACACCGGGGAGCTGTTTTTT. Protein: CASSANRGFATNTGELFF.

This clone was counted a single time. The chain is built from TRBV11-2 and TRBJ1-3; the match to TRBD1 covers 12 bases. This CDR3 is 17 amino acids long. Unmatched junction bases numbered 11, after V lost 5 bases and J lost 6 bases. CDR1 is SGHAT, CDR2 FQNNGV, per germline. CDR3 region: CASSKGQGAALSNTIYF. CDR3 nucleotide sequence: TGTGCCAGCAGCAAGGGACAGGGGGCCGCCTTATCAAACACCATATATTTT.

The chain recombines TRBV10-1 with TRBJ1-2, with D tentatively TRBD1 (5 bases). This CDR3 has 15 amino acids. Trimming left V 7 bases short and J 0 bases short, with 15 bases between. The germline gives CDR1 WNHNN, CDR2 SYGVQD (reference sequence). The CDR3 is CASIGHQDTNYGYTF. The CDR3 coding sequence is TGCGCCAGCATTGGACACCAAGATACTAACTATGGCTACACCTTC.

The J gene is TRBJ2-2, the V gene TRBV18, with 8 bases that match TRBD1. The CDR3 runs 15 residues. CDR1 and CDR2 from the germline V gene are KGHSH and LQKENI. Losses at the gene ends were 6 bases for V and 5 bases for J; bases not matched to a gene: 8. CDR3 sequence: CASSPPGGLTGELFF. Written as DNA, the CDR3 is TGTGCCAGCTCCCCTCCAGGGGGCCTTACCGGGGAGCTGTTTTTT.

The chain has TRBV7-9 and TRBJ1-1; tentative D call: TRBD1 (5 bases). Trimming left V 5 bases short and J 7 bases short, with 11 bases between. Germline CDR1 reads SEHNR; CDR2 reads FQNEAQ (reference sequence). The CDR3 is 12 residues long. The CDR3: CASSLDGGEAFF. The CDR3 DNA reads TGTGCCAGCAGCCTCGACGGGGGTGAAGCTTTCTTT.

The chain couples TRBV4-1 to TRBJ2-7; TRBD1 matches at 7 bases. Germline assignment: CDR1 MGHRA and CDR2 YSYEKL. CDR3 length: 15 amino acids. The trim removed 1 base at V and 2 bases at J, leaving 5 bases unmatched. CDR3 sequence reads: CASSQGQGRPYEQYF. CDR3 coding DNA: TGCGCCAGCAGCCAAGGACAGGGCCGTCCCTACGAGCAGTACTTC.

The chain has TRBV18 and TRBJ2-5; TRBD1 might be the D (5 bases). This CDR3 has 13 amino acids. The V gene's germline CDR1 is KGHSH and CDR2 LQKENI. The V end was cut by 2 bases, the J end by 5 bases, with 9 bases between. This CDR3 reads CASSPGAGETQYF. The CDR3 DNA follows: TGTGCCAGCTCACCAGGGGCCGGGGAGACCCAGTACTTC.

The genes are TRBV2 and TRBJ1-5; 7 bases are shared with TRBD1. This CDR3 is 17 amino acids long. Losses at the gene ends were 3 bases for V and 8 bases for J; bases not matched to a gene: 16. Germline-derived CDR1 and CDR2 are SNHLY and FYNNEI. CDR3 residues: CASSDGGPTGRIKPQHF. CDR3 coding DNA: TGTGCCAGCAGTGATGGCGGCCCGACAGGGAGGATTAAGCCCCAGCATTTT.

J is TRBJ1-2 and V is TRBV7-2; 10 bases align to TRBD1. The V and J ends lost 5 bases and 4 bases, in that order; junction bases with no gene match: 10. There are 16 residues in the CDR3. CDR1 is SGHTA and CDR2 is FQGNSA in the germline V gene. CDR3 protein: CASSPAGRDRGYGYTF. The CDR3 DNA reads as TGTGCCAGCAGCCCAGCCGGCCGGGACAGGGGCTATGGCTACACCTTC.

The sample holds one count of this clone. V gene TRBV2 combines with J gene TRBJ2-1; D remains ambiguous. Looked up from germline, CDR1 is SNHLY and CDR2 is FYNNEI. Trimming cost V 3 bases and J 0 bases, with 9 bases left between them. The CDR3 extends over 15 amino acids. The CDR3 bases are TGTGCCAGCAGTGAGGAGCAGAGCTCCTACAATGAGCAGTTCTTC. Translating gives CASSEEQSSYNEQFF.

This clone was seen just once. The chain combines TRBV6-1 with TRBJ1-3; TRBD1 agrees at 7 bases. This CDR3 has 17 amino acids. Germline lookup yields CDR1 MNHNS and CDR2 SASEGT. J was trimmed by 4 bases and V by 3 bases; bases with no gene match: 12. CDR3 sequence: CASSDQFPGQLGNTIYF. In nucleotides, the CDR3 is TGTGCCAGCAGTGACCAATTTCCGGGACAGTTGGGAAACACCATATATTTT.

V gene TRBV19 combines with J gene TRBJ2-7; perhaps TRBD2 as D (6 bases). The ends were cut back, 3 bases at V and 2 bases at J, with 11 bases in the middle. From germline, CDR1 is LNHDA and CDR2 SQIVND (reference sequence). The CDR3 covers 14 residues. CDR3 protein: CASSMGSGPYEQYF. As DNA, the CDR3 is TGTGCCAGTAGTATGGGTAGCGGCCCCTACGAGCAGTACTTC.

This chain uses TRBV12-5 with TRBJ1-4, with TRBD1 as a possible D gene (6 bases). Trimming removed 4 bases at V and 8 bases at J, with 23 bases between. The CDR3 runs to 17 residues. The germline V gene has CDR1 LGHNT and CDR2 FRNRAP. The CDR3 coding sequence is TGTGCTAGTGGTTCCCTCTCCGGACGGGGGGCTGGGGAAAAACTGTTTTTT. Its translation: CASGSLSGRGAGEKLFF.

The chain recombines TRBV6-5 with TRBJ1-2, with a tentative D call TRBD1 (6 bases). CDR1 is MNHEY, CDR2 SVGAGI, per germline. Trimming took 2 bases from V and 5 from J, leaving 12 bases between them. The CDR3 runs 14 residues. In nucleotides, the CDR3 is TGTGCCAGCAGTTACACCGGGACACAATATGGCTACACCTTC. It encodes CASSYTGTQYGYTF.

To note about this clone: Germline is not matched at one junction end, which may reflect a read error. CDR3 protein: CVSSLMGVKGEEAFF. The DNA of the CDR3 is TGTGTCAGCAGCTTAATGGGTGTCAAAGGAGAAGAAGCTTTCTTT. The V gene is TRBV7-6, the J gene TRBJ1-1; no definite D call. CDR1 and CDR2 from the germline V gene are SGHVS and FNYEAQ. The CDR3 is 15 residues long.